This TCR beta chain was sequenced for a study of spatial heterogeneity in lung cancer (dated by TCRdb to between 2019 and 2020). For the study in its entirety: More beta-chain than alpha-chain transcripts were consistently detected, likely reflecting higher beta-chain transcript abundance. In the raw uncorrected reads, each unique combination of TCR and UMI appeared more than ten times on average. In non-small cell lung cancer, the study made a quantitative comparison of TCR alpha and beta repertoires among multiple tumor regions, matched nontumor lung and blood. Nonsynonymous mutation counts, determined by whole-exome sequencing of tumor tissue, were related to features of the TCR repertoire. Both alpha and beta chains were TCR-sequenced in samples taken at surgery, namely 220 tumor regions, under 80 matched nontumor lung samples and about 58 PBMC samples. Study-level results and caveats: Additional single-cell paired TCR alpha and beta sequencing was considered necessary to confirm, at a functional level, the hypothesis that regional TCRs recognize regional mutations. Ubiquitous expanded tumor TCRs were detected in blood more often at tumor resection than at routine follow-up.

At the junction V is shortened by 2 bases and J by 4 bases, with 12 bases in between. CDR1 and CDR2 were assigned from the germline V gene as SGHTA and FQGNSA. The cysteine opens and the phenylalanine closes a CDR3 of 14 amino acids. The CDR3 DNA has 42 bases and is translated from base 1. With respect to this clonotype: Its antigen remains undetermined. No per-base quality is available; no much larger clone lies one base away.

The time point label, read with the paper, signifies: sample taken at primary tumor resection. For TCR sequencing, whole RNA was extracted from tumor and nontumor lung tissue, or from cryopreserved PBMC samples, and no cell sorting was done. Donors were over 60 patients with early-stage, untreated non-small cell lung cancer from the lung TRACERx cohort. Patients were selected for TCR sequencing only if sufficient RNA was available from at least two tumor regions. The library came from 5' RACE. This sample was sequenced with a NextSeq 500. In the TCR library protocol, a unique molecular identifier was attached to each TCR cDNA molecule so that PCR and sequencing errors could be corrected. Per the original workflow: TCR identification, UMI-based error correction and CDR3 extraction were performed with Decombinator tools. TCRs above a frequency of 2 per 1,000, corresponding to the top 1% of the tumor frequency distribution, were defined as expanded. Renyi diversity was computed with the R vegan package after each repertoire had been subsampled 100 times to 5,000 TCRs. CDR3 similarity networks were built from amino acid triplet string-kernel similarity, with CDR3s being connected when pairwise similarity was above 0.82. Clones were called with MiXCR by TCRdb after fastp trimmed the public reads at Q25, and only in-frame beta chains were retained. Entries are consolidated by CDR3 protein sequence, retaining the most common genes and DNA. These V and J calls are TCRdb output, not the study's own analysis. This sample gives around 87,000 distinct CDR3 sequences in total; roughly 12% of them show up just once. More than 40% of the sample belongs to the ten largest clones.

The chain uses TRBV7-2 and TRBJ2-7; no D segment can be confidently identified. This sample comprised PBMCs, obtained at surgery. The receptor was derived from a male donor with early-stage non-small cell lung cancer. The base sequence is TGTGCCAGCAGCTTAACCGAGACATCGTACGAGCAGTACTTC. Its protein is CASSLTETSYEQYF.